A single sample gave rise to the 4 T cell receptor beta chains below, sequenced in a study of shared clonotypes between healthy human individuals (dated by TCRdb to between 2020 and 2021). The library came from the immunoSEQ multiplex PCR assay. This is the immuneACCESS table as TCRdb keeps it, with only in-frame sequences that have V and J called. A part of the clones is gone; compared with another copy, unresolved V genes explain less than half, and the rest is unexplained. Recorded for this sample are 1.4 million or so clones; roughly 98.5% of them occurred a single time. The ten largest clones add up to about 0.4% of the sample. Sequencing input: naive CD4+ T cells sorted from blood. Reading the label with the study, this specimen's cell subset or site is: CD45RA+ positively selected. The receptors derive from a man aged 25 to 40 in good health.

V is TRBV7-8 and J is TRBJ2-3; D ambiguous. The V end lost 5 bases, the J end lost 4 bases, and 22 bases lay between the germline ends. The CDR3 has 17 residues. Germline-derived CDR1 and CDR2 are SGHVS and FQNEAQ. In DNA form, the CDR3 reads TGTGCCAGCAGCCCGCGTACGGGTAGTCCTATCCCAGATACGCAGTATTTT. Translation: CASSPRTGSPIPDTQYF. Full variable domain (rest looked up from reference TRBV7-8 and TRBJ2-3): GAGVSQSPRYKVAKRGQDVALRCDPISGHVSLFWYQQALGQGPEFLTYFQNEAQLDKSGLPSDRFFAERPEGSVSTLKIQRTQQEDSAVYLCASSPRTGSPIPDTQYFGPGTRLTVL.

Concerning this clone itself: The identical CDR3 is also encoded by other nucleotide sequences in the sample. V usage is TRBV18 and J usage is TRBJ2-7; 7 nucleotides agree with TRBD1. The CDR3 totals 14 residues. Trimming removed 1 base from V and 2 bases from J; junction bases left unmatched: 2. CDR1 and CDR2 from the germline V gene are KGHSH and LQKENI. This CDR3 reads CASSPQGAAYEQYF. CDR3 DNA: TGTGCCAGCTCACCACAGGGGGCGGCCTACGAGCAGTACTTC.

The chain is built from TRBV29-1 and TRBJ2-3, with D unclear. The CDR3 is made up of 14 amino acids. Germline V gene data show CDR1 as SQVTM and CDR2 as ANQGSEA. V was shortened by 3 bases and J by 11 bases, with 21 bases between the two germline ends. The CDR3 loop reads CSVDQVVSLPMQYF. The CDR3 bases are TGCAGCGTTGATCAAGTCGTCAGCCTGCCGATGCAGTATTTT.

CDR3 DNA: TGCGCCAGCAGCGTACAGGGGTACACCGGGGAGCTGTTTTTT. Amino acid sequence: CASSVQGYTGELFF. The V and J genes are TRBV5-1 and TRBJ2-2; 7 bases line up with TRBD1. CDR1 SGHRS and CDR2 YFSETQ come from the germline V gene. The CDR3 extends over 14 amino acids. V gave up 4 bases and J gave up 3 bases; unmatched junction bases: 3.